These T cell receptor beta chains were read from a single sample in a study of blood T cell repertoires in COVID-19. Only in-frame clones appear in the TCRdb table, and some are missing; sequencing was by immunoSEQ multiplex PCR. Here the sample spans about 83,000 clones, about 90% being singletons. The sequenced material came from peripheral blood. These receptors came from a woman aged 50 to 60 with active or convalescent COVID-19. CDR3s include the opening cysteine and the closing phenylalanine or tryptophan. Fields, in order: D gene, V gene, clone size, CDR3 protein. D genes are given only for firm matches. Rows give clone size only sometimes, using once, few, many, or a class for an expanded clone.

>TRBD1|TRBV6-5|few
CASSRTRDSNSPLHF
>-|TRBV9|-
CASSVATGHYEQYF
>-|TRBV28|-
CASSSPMTGSNTGELFF
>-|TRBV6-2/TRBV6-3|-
CASSYSREGQPQHF
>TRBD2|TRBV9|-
CASSVPGTSGGRTDTQYF
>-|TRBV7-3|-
CASSLNTPSNTGELFF
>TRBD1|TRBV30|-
CAWSRQGIYGYTF
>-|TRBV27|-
CASNGGYEQYF
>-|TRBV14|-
CASSQGSSDYGYTF
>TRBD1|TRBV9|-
CASSDTGGREAFF
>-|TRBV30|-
CAWSLTQSTEAFF
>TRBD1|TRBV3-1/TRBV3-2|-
CASSPQGARTEAFF
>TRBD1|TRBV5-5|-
CASSGGQGYEKLFF